The clone carrying this TCR beta chain appeared once. The germline V and J ends were trimmed by 11 bases and 1 base, with 21 bases remaining between them. The CDR3 contains 16 residues. The germline gives CDR1 SNHLY, CDR2 FYNNEI. TCRdb keeps only in-frame clones here, not all; method: immunoSEQ multiplex PCR. The table lists approximately 160,000 clones, around 82% of them singletons. This entry is derived from a study of blood T cell repertoires in COVID-19. About the study: From the United States, Italy and Spain came samples of acute and convalescent COVID-19. In each case, the material was cDNA or gDNA derived from T cells, B-cell-depleted T cells, or PBMCs.

Sequencing was done on a sample of peripheral blood. This sequence was found in a man aged 55 to 70 who had recovered from COVID-19. V gene TRBV2 combines with J gene TRBJ1-3; D is perhaps TRBD1 (5 bases). CDR3 protein: CAGSTDIPESGNTIYF. CDR3 DNA: TGTGCCGGCTCCACGGACATCCCGGAGTCTGGAAACACCATATATTTT.